This T cell receptor (beta chain) stems from a study of blood T cell repertoires in COVID-19. Study overall: The United States, Italy and Spain provided the acute and convalescent COVID-19 samples.

The V and J ends lost 5 bases and 2 bases, in that order; junction bases with no gene match: 7. This CDR3 is built from 15 residues. The V gene's germline CDR1 is MNHEY and CDR2 SVGAGI. Study processing details: Reference gene primer amplification in the assay estimated nucleated cell counts. Using immunoSEQ multiplex PCR, the repertoire was profiled, and TCRdb retains in-frame clones only, with some absent. That table is the source of V, J and clone size, and D and trimming were worked out from the DNA. This sample carries more than 250,000 clones, around 87% of them seen once, and the ten largest clones take less than 6%. Self-reported history from a screening survey and questionnaire set each donor's cohort.

Input material: PBMCs or T cells enriched from blood (not recorded which). The TCR originated in a woman in her 30s who had recovered from COVID-19. The J gene is TRBJ1-2, the V gene TRBV6-5; TRBD1 matches 8 bases. CDR3 DNA sequence: TGTGCCAGCAGTCGACAGGGGAGGTCCAACTATGGCTACACCTTC. Amino acids: CASSRQGRSNYGYTF.